This TCR beta chain emerged from a study of glioma-infiltrating T cells. Study summary: Low-grade gliomas were grade II; glioblastomas were grade IV at initial diagnosis. About 1.1 million peripheral T cells were targeted at about 4.5- to 11-fold coverage.

CDR1 and CDR2 from the germline V gene are SNHLY and FYNNEI. V gave up 7 bases and J gave up 5 bases, with 17 bases separating them. The CDR3 runs to 14 residues. The iRepertoire nested amplicon-rescue multiplex PCR amplified TCR alpha and beta CDR3s from RNA. TCRdb reprocessed the multiplex PCR reads via MiXCR and lists one record per CDR3 protein. The table has a few hundred thousand distinct CDR3 sequences, roughly two fifths seen once. The gene calls are TRBV2 and TRBJ1-1; the D gene is possibly TRBD1 (5 bases). The receptor comes from a human donor with low-grade glioma or glioblastoma, undergoing nonglioma brain surgery, or in good health (not recorded which). The source material was glioma tissue, nonneoplastic brain tissue, or PBMCs (not recorded which). In nucleotides, the CDR3 is TGTGCCAGCACCAAAAGTGCGGGGGTAACTGAAGCTTTCTTT. Translation gives CASTKSAGVTEAFF.